These 17 T cell receptor beta chains share one sample of origin, sequenced in a study of T cells after yellow fever vaccination (dated by TCRdb to the late 2010s). In light of the paper, this sample's treatment or condition label describes: live attenuated yellow fever vaccine strain. Receptors were amplified or captured by 5' RACE. The sequencer was an Illumina NovaSeq 6000. TCRdb trimmed public reads at Q25 via fastp, called clones via MiXCR and kept in-frame beta chains. For every CDR3 protein sequence, its rows merge into one entry that carries the most common genes and DNA. Counted in this sample were 120,000 or so distinct CDR3 sequences; over 8% of them appeared once. Together, the top ten hold roughly 43% of the sample. Specimen: CD8+ T cells sorted from PBMCs, collected on the day of the yellow fever booster vaccination. These receptors came from a man aged 18 to 29 who received the YFV17D yellow fever vaccine.

This clonotype was seen ten or more times. The chain carries TRBV5-5 and TRBJ2-2; 7 bases fit TRBD1. Germline loops: CDR1 SGHKS, CDR2 YYEKEE (reference sequence). After removal of 2 bases from V and 4 bases from J, the junction contained 5 bases not matched to a gene. The CDR3 extends over 15 amino acids. The CDR3 loop reads CASSLLQGSTGELFF. The DNA for the CDR3 is TGTGCCAGCAGCTTATTACAGGGGAGCACCGGGGAGCTGTTTTTT.

This chain joins TRBV20-1 and TRBJ2-1; maybe TRBD2 (6 bases). V shed 1 base and J shed 5 bases, with 18 bases lying between them. Germline CDR1 is DFQATT and CDR2 is SNEGSKA (reference sequence). This CDR3 region has 16 residues. For the CDR3, the DNA is TGCAGTGCTAGAGCGGGGGATCGGTTAAACAACAATGAGCAGTTCTTC. Protein: CSARAGDRLNNNEQFF.

The rearrangement links TRBV29-1 to TRBJ1-2; 7 positions match TRBD1. This CDR3 is 15 amino acids long. J was trimmed by 4 bases and V by 5 bases; bases with no gene match: 13. Germline V gives CDR1 SQVTM, CDR2 ANQGSEA. The DNA for the CDR3 is TGCAGCGTTCCCTTACCGGGACAGAGTCGCTATGGCTACACCTTC. It codes for CSVPLPGQSRYGYTF. The whole variable domain, remainder taken from reference TRBV29-1 and TRBJ1-2, is SAVISQKPSRDICQRGTSLTIQCQVDSQVTMMFWYRQQPGQSLTLIATANQGSEATYESGFVIDKFPISRPNLTFSTLTVSNMSPEDSSIYLCSVPLPGQSRYGYTFGSGTRLTVV.

This clonotype has only a few counts. The rearrangement links TRBV5-5 to TRBJ2-1; tentatively, D is TRBD2 (5 bases). Germline assignment: CDR1 SGHKS and CDR2 YYEKEE (reference sequence). This CDR3 has 12 residues. V lost 4 bases and J lost 8, with 10 bases in between. The CDR3 reads CASSDGLDEQFF. The CDR3 nucleotides are TGTGCCAGCAGCGACGGACTGGATGAGCAGTTCTTC.

The V and J genes are TRBV11-2 and TRBJ1-5; D is perhaps TRBD1 (6 bases). Per germline, CDR1 SGHAT and CDR2 FQNNGV. Trimming left V 5 bases short and J 5 bases short, with 16 bases between. The CDR3 is 15 residues long. Here the CDR3 reads CASSGGAWGDQPQHF. For the CDR3, the DNA is TGTGCCAGCAGCGGGGGGGCTTGGGGAGATCAGCCCCAGCATTTT.

The rearrangement joins TRBV4-3 to TRBJ2-7; D could derive from TRBD1 or TRBD2 (6 bases each). CDR1 and CDR2 (germline): LGHNA, YSLEER. The CDR3 length is 14 residues. V shed 0 bases and J shed 4 bases, with 10 bases lying between them. The CDR3 spells CASSQDQGRYEQYF. CDR3 bases: TGCGCCAGCAGCCAAGATCAGGGGAGGTACGAGCAGTACTTC.

In its sample, this clonotype was seen many times. This rearrangement joins TRBV7-2 to TRBJ1-2, with 8 bases that match TRBD1. V trimming: 7 bases; J trimming: 5 bases; junction bases outside the gene matches: 9. The CDR3 has 14 residues. Germline CDR1 reads SGHTA; CDR2 reads FQGNSA. Here the CDR3 reads CASTPGGLGYGYTF. In DNA form, the CDR3 reads TGTGCCAGCACCCCAGGGGGCCTCGGATATGGCTACACCTTC.

This clonotype was seen a handful of times. V is TRBV6-5 and J is TRBJ1-2, with D unclear. Germline values: CDR1 MNHEY, CDR2 SVGAGI. The CDR3 loop spans 16 amino acids. The V end was cut by 5 bases, the J end by 1 base, with 17 bases between. The CDR3 DNA reads TGTGCCAGCAGTGACCCGGCAGCGAAGGGTAACTATGGCTACACCTTC. Translated: CASSDPAAKGNYGYTF.

This clonotype was found a few times. V gene TRBV9 combines with J gene TRBJ1-3, with D hard to call. Germline V CDR1 and CDR2: SGDLS, YYNGEE. The CDR3 has 15 amino acids. V lost 1 base, J lost 2 bases, and 10 bases lay in between. CDR3 sequence (DNA): TGTGCCAGCAGCGTATTCAACAGCCCTGGAAACACCATATATTTT. It is translated as CASSVFNSPGNTIYF.

This clonotype has more than one count but fewer than ten. The chain joins TRBV11-1 to TRBJ2-3; 8 nucleotides agree with TRBD2. The germline V gene encodes CDR1 SGHAT and CDR2 FQDESV (reference sequence). After removal of 5 bases from V and 2 bases from J, the junction contained 9 bases not matched to a gene. The CDR3 runs 16 residues. Here the CDR3 reads CASSPRAGVHTDTQYF. As DNA, the CDR3 is TGTGCCAGCAGCCCCCGAGCGGGGGTCCACACAGATACGCAGTATTTT.

The chain joins TRBV20-1 to TRBJ1-3; D is possibly TRBD1 (5 bases). Trimming shortened V by 3 bases and J by 3 bases, and 15 bases separated the two germline ends. The germline V gene has CDR1 DFQATT and CDR2 SNEGSKA (reference sequence). CDR3 length equals 15 residues. CDR3 sequence: CSASSSRDSGNTIYF. Here the CDR3 DNA reads TGCAGTGCTAGTAGTAGTCGTGACAGTGGAAACACCATATATTTT.

A few counts support this clonotype. The chain combines TRBV6-5 with TRBJ1-2; TRBD1 is a possible D gene (6 bases). The CDR3 covers 14 residues. Per germline, CDR1 MNHEY and CDR2 SVGAGI. The V end was cut by 10 bases, the J end by 6 bases, with 21 bases between. The CDR3 loop is CATWRGGDDHGYTF. The CDR3 nucleotides are TGTGCCACCTGGCGAGGGGGGGATGACCATGGCTACACCTTC.

The chain has TRBV7-2 and TRBJ1-1, with no clear D. Germline V gene sequence: CDR1 SGHTA, CDR2 FQGNSA. The CDR3 consists of 13 residues. Deletions cut 6 bases from V and 12 bases from J, with 20 bases between. Here the CDR3 reads CASRPPPKVPTFF. Written as DNA, the CDR3 is TGTGCCAGCAGGCCTCCTCCAAAAGTCCCAACTTTCTTT. The full variable domain, in which reference TRBV7-2 and TRBJ1-1 provide the parts outside the CDR3, is GAGVSQSPSNKVTEKGKDVELRCDPISGHTALYWYRQSLGQGLEFLIYFQGNSAPDKSGLPSDRFSAERTGGSVSTLTIQRTQQEDSAVYLCASRPPPKVPTFFGQGTRLTVV.

There are a few counts of this clonotype. V is TRBV10-3 and J is TRBJ2-5, with D unclear. The length of the CDR3 is 13 residues. V lost 2 bases and J 2 bases, leaving 6 bases between the germline ends. Germline CDR1 is ENHRY and CDR2 is SYGVKD. DNA for the CDR3: TGTGCCATCAGTGAGCGGCAGCAAGAGACCCAGTACTTC. Amino acid sequence: CAISERQQETQYF.

This chain uses TRBV5-4 with TRBJ2-4; TRBD2 agrees at 15 bases. Germline loops: CDR1 SGHNT, CDR2 YYREEE (reference sequence). This CDR3 is built from 18 residues. The junction had 4 bases not matched to a gene; V was cut back by 3 bases and J by 0 bases. The CDR3 bases are TGTGCCAGCAGCTGGGGACTAGCGGGGGGTCTAGCCAAAAACATTCAGTACTTC. Translating it yields CASSWGLAGGLAKNIQYF.

This rearrangement joins TRBV18 to TRBJ2-7; D might be TRBD1 (5 bases). V dropped 2 bases and J dropped 2 bases, with 10 bases sitting between them. The CDR3 sequence is 14 residues long. From germline, CDR1 is KGHSH and CDR2 LQKENI. This CDR3 reads CASSPGRGPYEQYV. The CDR3 DNA is TGTGCCAGCTCACCAGGAAGGGGCCCCTACGAGCAGTACGTC.

This clonotype has a handful of counts. The chain has TRBV11-2 and TRBJ1-1, with a possible D match to TRBD1 (5 bases). CDR1 is SGHAT, CDR2 FQNNGV, per germline. The V end lost 4 bases, the J end lost 8 bases, and 20 bases lay between the germline ends. The CDR3 totals 15 residues. The CDR3 DNA reads TGTGCCAGCAGCTCGCGCCCCGTTTGGGGGACCGAAGCTTTCTTT. Its protein is CASSSRPVWGTEAFF. Supplemented by reference TRBV11-2 and TRBJ1-1, the full variable domain reads EAGVAQSPRYKIIEKRQSVAFWCNPISGHATLYWYQQILGQGPKLLIQFQNNGVVDDSQLPKDRFSAERLKGVDSTLKIQPAKLEDSAVYLCASSSRPVWGTEAFFGQGTRLTVV.